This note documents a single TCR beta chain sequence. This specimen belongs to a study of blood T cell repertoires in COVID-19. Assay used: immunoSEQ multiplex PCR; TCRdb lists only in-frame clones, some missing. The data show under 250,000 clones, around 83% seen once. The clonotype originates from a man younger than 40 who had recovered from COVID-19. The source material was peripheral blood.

In nucleotides, the CDR3 is TGTGCCACCGACCAGGGCCGCGAAGCTTTCTTT. It is translated as CATDQGREAFF. The chain couples TRBV10-3 to TRBJ1-1; D is possibly TRBD1 (5 bases). CDR1 is ENHRY and CDR2 is SYGVKD in the germline V gene. The CDR3 is 11 amino acids. The germline V and J ends were trimmed by 10 bases and 8 bases, with 14 bases remaining between them.